The clone carrying this T cell receptor (beta chain) has at least ten counts. TCRdb re-derived calls from the reads in MiXCR, one entry per CDR3 protein. Of 200,000 to 300,000 distinct CDR3 sequences listed, around 9% are singletons. The data were obtained in a study of T cell repertoires in cytomegalovirus infection. CDR3 length: 17 residues. The V segment lost 2 bases and the J segment 1 base; nucleotides outside the gene matches: 10. The clonotype originates from a human donor in good health (CMV status not recorded). Some clones in this sample may be carry-over from other donors' samples. The V call is TRBV12-3 or TRBV12-4, the J call TRBJ1-1; 7 bases map to TRBD1. The source material was PBMCs. The CDR3 region has the DNA TGTGCCAGCAGTTTACCTTACGGGGACAGTCAGAACACTGAAGCTTTCTTT. This gives the protein CASSLPYGDSQNTEAFF.